This TCR beta chain was found in a study of identical twins. This CDR3 contains 15 residues. Germline CDR1 SGHRS, CDR2 YFSETQ. Between the trimmed V and J ends, which lost 4 bases and 7 bases, there was a span of 18 bases. A universal primer site arose from template switching, and cDNA bore unique molecular identifiers. A single record per CDR3 protein comes from TCRdb applying MiXCR to the 5' RACE reads. Of 500,000 to 700,000 distinct CDR3 sequences listed, roughly 7.2% are singletons. This clonotype was picked up many times. Its antigen is unidentified. Study-wide results and caveats: Clonotypes of the beta chain that were abundant in cord blood carried fewer insertions (memory repertoires showed none). Monozygotic twins shared more out-of-frame TCR alpha than recombination models predicted. The study reached conclusions through statistical analysis that was cross-sectional, not following the same donors.

These same records also appear under a second study, on yellow fever vaccine responses in identical twins.

This chain links TRBV5-1 with TRBJ2-1; weak D call: TRBD1 (6 bases). Sequencing was done on a sample of PBMCs. This sequence was found in a woman in her late teens or twenties in good health. Written as DNA, the CDR3 is TGCGCCAGCAGCCCTTTTCCACAGGGCAGGAATGAGCAGTTCTTC. It is translated as CASSPFPQGRNEQFF.